Here is one T cell receptor (beta chain) with its context. Antigen specificity is unknown. Adult Caucasians living in Nashville, Tennessee made up all of the donors. The method was immunoSEQ multiplex PCR; TCRdb's version includes in-frame clones alone and lacks a portion of them. Of about 1.5 million clones in the sample, nearly 99% were seen once. This record belongs to a study of shared clonotypes between healthy human individuals. Whole-study results and caveats: Four donors showed sharing of around 5% of naive CD4 clonotypes. A reduction in generation probabilities was seen for non-shared clonotypes relative to those shared by all four donors. Large depth notwithstanding, sorted-subset sequencing proved incomplete by rarefaction.

This clonotype was obtained from a man aged 25 to 40 in good health. Material for sequencing was naive CD4+ T cells sorted from blood. Subset here: CD45RA+ positively selected.

In nucleotides, the CDR3 is TGTGCCAGCAGTTTGTATCAAGAGACCCAGTACTTC. It encodes CASSLYQETQYF. V and J are TRBV28 and TRBJ2-5; D gene uncertain. CDR1 MDHEN and CDR2 SYDVKM come from the germline V gene. The V gene lost 3 bases and the J gene lost 2 bases, with 4 bases spanning the gap. The CDR3 covers 12 residues.